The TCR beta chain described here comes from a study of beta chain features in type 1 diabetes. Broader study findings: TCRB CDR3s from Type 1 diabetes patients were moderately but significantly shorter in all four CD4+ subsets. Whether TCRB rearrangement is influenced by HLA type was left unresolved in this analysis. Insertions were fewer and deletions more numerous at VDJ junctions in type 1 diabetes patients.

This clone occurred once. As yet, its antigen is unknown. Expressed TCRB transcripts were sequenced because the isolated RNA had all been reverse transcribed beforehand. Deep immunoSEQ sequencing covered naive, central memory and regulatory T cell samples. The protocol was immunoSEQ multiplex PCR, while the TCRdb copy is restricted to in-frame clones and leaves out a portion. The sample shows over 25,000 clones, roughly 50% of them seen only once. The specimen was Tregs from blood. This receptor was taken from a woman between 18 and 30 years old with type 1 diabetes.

The CDR3 bases are TGTGCCAGCAGCTTAGGAGCTAGCGGGAGATCAGATACGCAGTATTTT. Its translation: CASSLGASGRSDTQYF. The rearrangement uses TRBV7-9 and TRBJ2-3; 10 nucleotides match TRBD2. The CDR3 has 16 amino acids. With V trimmed by 1 base and J by 4 bases, 5 bases remained unmatched. From germline, CDR1 is SEHNR and CDR2 FQNEAQ (reference sequence).